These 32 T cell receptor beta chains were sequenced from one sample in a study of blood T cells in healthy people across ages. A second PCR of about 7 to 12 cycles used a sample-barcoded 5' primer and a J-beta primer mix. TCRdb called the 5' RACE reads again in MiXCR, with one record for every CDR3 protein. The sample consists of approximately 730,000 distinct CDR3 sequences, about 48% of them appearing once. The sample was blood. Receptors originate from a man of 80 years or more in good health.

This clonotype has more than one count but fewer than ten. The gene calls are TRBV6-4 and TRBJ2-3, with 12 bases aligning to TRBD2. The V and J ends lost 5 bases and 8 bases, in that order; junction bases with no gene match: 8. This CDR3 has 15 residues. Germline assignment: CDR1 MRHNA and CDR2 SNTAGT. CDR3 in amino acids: CASSQGLAGQGTQYF. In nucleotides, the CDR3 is TGTGCCAGCAGTCAAGGACTAGCGGGACAGGGTACGCAGTATTTT.

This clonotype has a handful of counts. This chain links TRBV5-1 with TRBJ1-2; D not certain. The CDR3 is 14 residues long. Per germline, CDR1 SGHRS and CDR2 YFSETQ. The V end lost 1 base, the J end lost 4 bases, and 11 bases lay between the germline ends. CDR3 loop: CASSLSAGGYGYTF. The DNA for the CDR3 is TGCGCCAGCAGCTTGTCAGCCGGAGGCTATGGCTACACCTTC.

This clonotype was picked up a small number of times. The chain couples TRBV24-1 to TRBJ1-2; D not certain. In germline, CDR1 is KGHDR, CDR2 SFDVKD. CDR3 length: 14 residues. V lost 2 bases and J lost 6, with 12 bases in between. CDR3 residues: CATSDSPTTNGYTF. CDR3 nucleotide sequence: TGTGCCACCAGTGATTCTCCGACGACTAATGGCTACACCTTC.

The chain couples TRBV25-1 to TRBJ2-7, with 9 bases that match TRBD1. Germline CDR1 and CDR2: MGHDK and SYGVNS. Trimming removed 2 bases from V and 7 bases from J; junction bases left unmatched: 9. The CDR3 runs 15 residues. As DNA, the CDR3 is TGTGCCAGCAGTGAACGGGGACAGGGTTTCATTGAGCAGTACTTC. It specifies CASSERGQGFIEQYF.

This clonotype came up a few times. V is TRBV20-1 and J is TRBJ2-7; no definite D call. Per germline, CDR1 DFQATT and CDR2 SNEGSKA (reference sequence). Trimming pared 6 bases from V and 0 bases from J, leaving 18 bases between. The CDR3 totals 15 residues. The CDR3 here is CSAPLVTPSSYEQYF. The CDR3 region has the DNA TGCAGTGCCCCCCTAGTGACACCGAGCTCCTACGAGCAGTACTTC.

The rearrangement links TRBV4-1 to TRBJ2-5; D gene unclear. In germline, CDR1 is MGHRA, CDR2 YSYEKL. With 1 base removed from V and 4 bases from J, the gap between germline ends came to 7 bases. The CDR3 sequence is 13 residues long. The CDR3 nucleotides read TGCGCCAGCAGCCAAGTTCCTAGAGAGACCCAGTACTTC. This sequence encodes CASSQVPRETQYF.

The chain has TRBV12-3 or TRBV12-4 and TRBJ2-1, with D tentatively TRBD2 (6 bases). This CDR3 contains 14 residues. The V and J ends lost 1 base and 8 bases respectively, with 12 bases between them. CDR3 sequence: CASSLVPSVDEQFF. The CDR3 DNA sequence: TGTGCCAGCAGTTTAGTCCCTAGCGTCGATGAGCAGTTCTTC.

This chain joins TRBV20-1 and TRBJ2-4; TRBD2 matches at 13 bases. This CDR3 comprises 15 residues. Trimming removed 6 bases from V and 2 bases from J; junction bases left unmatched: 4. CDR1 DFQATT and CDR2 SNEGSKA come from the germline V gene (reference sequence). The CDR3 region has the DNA TGCAGTGCCAGGACTAGCGGGAGTCCCAAAAACATTCAGTACTTC. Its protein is CSARTSGSPKNIQYF.

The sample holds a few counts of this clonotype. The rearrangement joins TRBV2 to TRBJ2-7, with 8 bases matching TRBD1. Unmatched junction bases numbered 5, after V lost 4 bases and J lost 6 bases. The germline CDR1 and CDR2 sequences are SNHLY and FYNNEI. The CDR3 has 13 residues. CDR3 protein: CASSAAGGGEQYF. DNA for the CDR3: TGTGCCAGCAGTGCAGCAGGGGGCGGCGAGCAGTACTTC.

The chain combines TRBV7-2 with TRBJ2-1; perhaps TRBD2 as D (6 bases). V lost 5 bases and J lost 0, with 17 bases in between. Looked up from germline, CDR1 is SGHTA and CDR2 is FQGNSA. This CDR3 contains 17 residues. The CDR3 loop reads CASSPGSAQRSYNEQFF. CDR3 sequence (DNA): TGTGCCAGCAGCCCCGGGAGTGCGCAGCGCTCCTACAATGAGCAGTTCTTC.

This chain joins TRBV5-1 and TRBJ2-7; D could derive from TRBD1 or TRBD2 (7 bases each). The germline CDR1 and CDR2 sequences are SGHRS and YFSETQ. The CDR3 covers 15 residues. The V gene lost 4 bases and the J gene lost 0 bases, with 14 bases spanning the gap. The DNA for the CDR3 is TGCGCCAGCAGCCCGGGGGGACAGAGCTCCTACGAGCAGTACTTC. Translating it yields CASSPGGQSSYEQYF.

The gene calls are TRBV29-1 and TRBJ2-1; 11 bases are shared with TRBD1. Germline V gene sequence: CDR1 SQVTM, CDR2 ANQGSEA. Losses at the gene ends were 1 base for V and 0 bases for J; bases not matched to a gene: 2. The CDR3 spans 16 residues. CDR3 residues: CSVEVGTGGSYNEQFF. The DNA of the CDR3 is TGCAGCGTTGAAGTCGGGACAGGGGGCTCCTACAATGAGCAGTTCTTC.

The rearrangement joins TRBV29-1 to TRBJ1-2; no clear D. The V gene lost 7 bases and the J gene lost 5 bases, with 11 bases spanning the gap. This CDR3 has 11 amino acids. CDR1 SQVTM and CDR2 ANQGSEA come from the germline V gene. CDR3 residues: CSAMGPYGYTF. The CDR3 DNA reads TGCAGCGCCATGGGTCCTTATGGCTACACCTTC.

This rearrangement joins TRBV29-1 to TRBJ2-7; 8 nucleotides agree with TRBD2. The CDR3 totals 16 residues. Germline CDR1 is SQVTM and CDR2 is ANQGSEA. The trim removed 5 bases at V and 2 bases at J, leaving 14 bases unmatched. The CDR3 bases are TGCAGCGTTCGGAGGCCTGCGGGAGGCACAACCTACGAGCAGTACTTC. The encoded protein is CSVRRPAGGTTYEQYF.

CDR3 DNA: TGCAGTGCTAGGGAGGGGGGAGGGTTCAGCTCCTACAATGAGCAGTTCTTC. This translates into CSAREGGGFSSYNEQFF. This chain connects TRBV20-1 to TRBJ2-1, with D possibly TRBD2 on 7 matching bases. The germline V gene encodes CDR1 DFQATT and CDR2 SNEGSKA (reference sequence). V lost 3 bases, J lost 0 bases, and 18 bases lay in between. This CDR3 contains 17 residues.

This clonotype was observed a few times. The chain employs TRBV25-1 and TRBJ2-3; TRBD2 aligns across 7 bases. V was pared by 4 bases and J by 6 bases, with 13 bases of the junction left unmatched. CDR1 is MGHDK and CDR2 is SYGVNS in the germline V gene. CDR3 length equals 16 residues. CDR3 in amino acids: CASSVLGGATRDTQYF. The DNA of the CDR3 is TGTGCCAGCAGTGTTCTGGGAGGGGCAACTAGGGATACGCAGTATTTT.

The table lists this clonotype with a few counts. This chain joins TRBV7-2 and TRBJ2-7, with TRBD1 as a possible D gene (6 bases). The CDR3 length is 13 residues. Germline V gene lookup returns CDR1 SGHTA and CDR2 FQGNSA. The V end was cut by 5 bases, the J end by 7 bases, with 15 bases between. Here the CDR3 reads CASSLDTGTEQYF. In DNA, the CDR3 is TGTGCCAGCAGCCTCGATACAGGGACGGAGCAGTACTTC.

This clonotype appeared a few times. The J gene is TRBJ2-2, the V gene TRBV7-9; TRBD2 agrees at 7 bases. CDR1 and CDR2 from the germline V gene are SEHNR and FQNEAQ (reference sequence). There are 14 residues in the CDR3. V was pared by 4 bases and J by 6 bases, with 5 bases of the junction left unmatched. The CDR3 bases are TGTGCCAGCAGCTCCGTTGGGGGGGCCGGGGAGCTGTTTTTT. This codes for CASSSVGGAGELFF. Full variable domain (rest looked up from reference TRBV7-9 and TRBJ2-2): DTGVSQNPRHKITKRGQNVTFRCDPISEHNRLYWYRQTLGQGPEFLTYFQNEAQLEKSRLLSDRFSAERPKGSFSTLEIQRTEQGDSAMYLCASSSVGGAGELFFGEGSRLTVL.

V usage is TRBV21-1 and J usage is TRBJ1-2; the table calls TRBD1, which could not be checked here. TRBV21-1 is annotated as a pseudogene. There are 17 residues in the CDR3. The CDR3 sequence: CASGIRAPNPQGYGYTF. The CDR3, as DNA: TGTGCCAGCGGCATCCGGGCACCGAATCCCCAGGGGTATGGCTACACCTTC.

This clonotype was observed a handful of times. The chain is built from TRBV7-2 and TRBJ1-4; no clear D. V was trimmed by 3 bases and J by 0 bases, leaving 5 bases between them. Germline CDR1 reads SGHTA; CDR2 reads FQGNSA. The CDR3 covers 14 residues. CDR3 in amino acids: CASSLSTTNEKLFF. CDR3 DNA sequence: TGTGCCAGCAGCTTGTCAACAACTAATGAAAAACTGTTTTTT.

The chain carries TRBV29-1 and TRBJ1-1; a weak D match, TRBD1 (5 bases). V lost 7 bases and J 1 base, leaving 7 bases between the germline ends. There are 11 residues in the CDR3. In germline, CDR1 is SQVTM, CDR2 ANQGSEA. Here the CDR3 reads CSAGRNTEAFF. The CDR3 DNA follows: TGCAGCGCAGGGCGGAACACTGAAGCTTTCTTT.

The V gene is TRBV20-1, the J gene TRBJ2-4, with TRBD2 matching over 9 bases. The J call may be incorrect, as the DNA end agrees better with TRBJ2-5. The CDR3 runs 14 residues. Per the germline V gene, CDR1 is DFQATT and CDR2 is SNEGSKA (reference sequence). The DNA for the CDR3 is TGCAGTGCAGAGCGGGAGGTTAATCAAGAGACCCAGTACTTC. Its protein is CSAEREVNQETQYF.

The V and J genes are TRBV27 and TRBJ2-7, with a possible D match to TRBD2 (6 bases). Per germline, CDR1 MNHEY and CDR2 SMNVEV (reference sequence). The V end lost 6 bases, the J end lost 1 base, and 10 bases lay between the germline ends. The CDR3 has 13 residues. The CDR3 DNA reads TGTGCCAGCAGAGAGGAGGGGTCCTACGAGCAGTACTTC. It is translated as CASREEGSYEQYF.

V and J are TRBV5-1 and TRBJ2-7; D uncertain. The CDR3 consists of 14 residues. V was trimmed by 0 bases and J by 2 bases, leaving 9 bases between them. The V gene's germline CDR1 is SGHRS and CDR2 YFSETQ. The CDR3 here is CASSLVVSTYEQYF. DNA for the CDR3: TGCGCCAGCAGCTTGGTGGTCAGCACCTACGAGCAGTACTTC.

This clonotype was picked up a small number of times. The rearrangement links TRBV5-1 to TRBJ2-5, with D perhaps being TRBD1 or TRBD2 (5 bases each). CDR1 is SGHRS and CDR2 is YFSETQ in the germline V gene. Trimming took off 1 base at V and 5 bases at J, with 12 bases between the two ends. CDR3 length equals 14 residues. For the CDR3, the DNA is TGCGCCAGCAGCTTGCAACCAGGGACGGAGACCCAGTACTTC. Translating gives CASSLQPGTETQYF.

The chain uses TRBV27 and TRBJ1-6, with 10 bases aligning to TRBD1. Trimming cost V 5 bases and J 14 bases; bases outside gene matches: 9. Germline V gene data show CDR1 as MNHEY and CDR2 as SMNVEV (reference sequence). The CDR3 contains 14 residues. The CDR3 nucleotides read TGTGCCAGCAGTCCCCGACAGGGGGCCCCCACCCTCCACTTT. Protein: CASSPRQGAPTLHF.

The CDR3 region is CASSFMTDNEQFF. CDR3 coding DNA: TGCGCCAGCAGCTTTATGACAGACAATGAGCAGTTCTTC. The chain joins TRBV5-1 to TRBJ2-1; D is possibly TRBD1 (5 bases). The V and J ends lost 2 bases and 5 bases respectively, with 8 bases between them. Germline V gives CDR1 SGHRS, CDR2 YFSETQ. The length of the CDR3 is 13 residues.

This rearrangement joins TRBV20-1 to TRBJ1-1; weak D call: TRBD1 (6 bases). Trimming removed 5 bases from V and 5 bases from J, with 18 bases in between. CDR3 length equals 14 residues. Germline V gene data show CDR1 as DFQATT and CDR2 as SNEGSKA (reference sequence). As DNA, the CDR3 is TGCAGTGCTGGTAGAGCAGGGGTGGGGACTGAAGCTTTCTTT. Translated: CSAGRAGVGTEAFF.

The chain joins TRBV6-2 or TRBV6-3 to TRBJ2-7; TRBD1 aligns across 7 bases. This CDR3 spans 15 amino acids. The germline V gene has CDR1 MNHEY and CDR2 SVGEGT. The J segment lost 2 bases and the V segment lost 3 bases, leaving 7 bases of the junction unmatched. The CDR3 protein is CASSYDDRVPYEQYF. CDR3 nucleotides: TGTGCCAGCAGTTATGACGACAGGGTCCCCTACGAGCAGTACTTC.

The CDR3 sequence: CASSQPGQEANYGYTF. Written as DNA, the CDR3 is TGCGCCAGCAGCCAACCCGGACAGGAAGCTAACTATGGCTACACCTTC. The chain carries TRBV4-1 and TRBJ1-2, with 7 bases identical to TRBD1. The CDR3 covers 16 residues. Germline V gives CDR1 MGHRA, CDR2 YSYEKL. V was pared by 2 bases and J by 0 bases, with 6 bases of the junction left unmatched.

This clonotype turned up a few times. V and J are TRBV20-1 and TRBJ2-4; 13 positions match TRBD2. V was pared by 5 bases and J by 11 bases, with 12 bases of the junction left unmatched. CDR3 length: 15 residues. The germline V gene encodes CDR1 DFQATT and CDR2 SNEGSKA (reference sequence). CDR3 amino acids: CSASPGLAGPVVQYF. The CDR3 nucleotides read TGCAGTGCTTCCCCGGGACTAGCGGGACCAGTAGTTCAGTACTTC.

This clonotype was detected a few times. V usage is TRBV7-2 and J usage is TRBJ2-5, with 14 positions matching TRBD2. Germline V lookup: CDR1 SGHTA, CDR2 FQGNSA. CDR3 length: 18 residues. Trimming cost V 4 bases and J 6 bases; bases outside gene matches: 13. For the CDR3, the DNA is TGTGCCAGCAGCTCATTACCGGGACTAGCGGGAGTGGGAAAGACCCAGTACTTC. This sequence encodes CASSSLPGLAGVGKTQYF.